This T cell receptor (beta chain) was captured by sequencing in a study of siplizumab effects on memory and regulatory T cells (dated by TCRdb to the late 2010s). Regarding the research as a whole: The study examined how the anti-CD2 antibody siplizumab affects alloreactive T-cell subsets in allogeneic mixed lymphocyte reactions built from human PBMCs. General study outcomes and caveats: For roughly 75-97% of proliferating CD4+ or CD8+ clones, no naive or memory phenotype could be assigned. Of the alloreactive CD4+ clones that could be mapped, the Treg-derived share averaged around 64% with siplizumab compared with roughly 25% in control reactions. Sequences below about 10^-5 frequency were poorly captured, so only a minor fraction of alloreactive clones could be mapped to unstimulated subsets. Whether proliferating Tregs from siplizumab cultures actually had suppressive function was not functionally confirmed. Compared with memory T cells, unstimulated naive T cells appeared more diverse, and naive cells seemed to make a substantial contribution to the alloresponse. The cumulative frequency of alloreactive sequences that could be traced back to unstimulated CD4+ memory T cells was significantly reduced by siplizumab.

In the germline V gene, CDR1 corresponds to SQVTM and CDR2 to ANQGSEA. The cysteine opens and the phenylalanine closes a CDR3 of 14 amino acids. The sequence is cut down to CDR3 DNA, 42 bases in frame from base 1. The V and J ends are trimmed by 2 bases and 0 bases, leaving 5 bases between them. Library method: the immunoSEQ multiplex PCR assay. The deep sequencing platform assayed roughly 10^5 TCR templates per sample. Genomic DNA extracted from sorted T cells was used for TCRbeta CDR3 sequencing. The published analysis was carried out like this. The R programming language was used for clonal analysis of the TCRbeta CDR3 data. Alloreactive CD4+ and CD8+ clones were identified by comparing unstimulated samples to CFSE-low samples taken after the reaction. Regulatory or non-regulatory origin was assigned to alloreactive CD4+ clones by matching of sequences to sorted unstimulated Treg and non-Treg repertoires. The immuneACCESS repertoire file appears here via TCRdb, limited to in-frame rearrangements. These files lack a portion of the clones; in checked studies, under half of the deficit traces to unresolved V genes, and the cause of the others is not known. From that table come the V and J calls and clone size; the DNA was used to work out D and trimming. The sample table shows some 100,000 clones, and roughly 95% are seen once. 0.031% of the sample belongs to the ten largest clones.

In addition, sequencing in three donor pairs included unstimulated CD8+ effector memory subsets alongside CD4+ naive, CD8+ naive, CD8+ TEMRA and CD4+ memory subsets. Sorted unstimulated T cells, along with proliferating T cells recovered from mixed lymphocyte reactions, underwent TCRbeta CDR3 sequencing. Fresh whole blood from some ten HLA-typed healthy donors was used as the source from which PBMCs were isolated. Worth noting for this clone: This clone's antigen is unknown. Nothing much larger sits one base from this clone, and base qualities are not available.

The source material was naive CD4+ T cells sorted from blood. According to the study, the label for this sample's cell subset or site signals: unstimulated naive T cells. The receptor's source is a human donor in good health. Recombination joined TRBV29-1 with TRBJ2-6; the D gene is unclear. At the DNA level, the sequence is TGCAGCGTTGAATTGGTCTCTGGGGCCAACGTCCTGACTTTC. This sequence encodes CSVELVSGANVLTF.